This T cell receptor beta chain derives from a study of early T cells in non-severe SARS-CoV-2 infection. MiXCR, run by TCRdb on the 5' RACE reads, gives a single entry per CDR3 protein. This sample has 35,000 to 50,000 distinct CDR3 sequences; around 6.1% occur once, and the top ten carry around 12%. The TCR originated in an adult who was a healthcare worker with PCR-confirmed SARS-CoV-2 infection or an uninfected control (not recorded which). The material sequenced was whole blood.

The CDR3 DNA is TGTGCCAGCTTTGATCTCTACGAGCAGTACTTC. This translates into CASFDLYEQYF. V usage is TRBV6-2 or TRBV6-3 and J usage is TRBJ2-7; no reliable D call. This CDR3 contains 11 residues. In germline, CDR1 is MNHEY, CDR2 SVGEGT. V dropped 8 bases and J dropped 3 bases, with 8 bases sitting between them.